The present T cell receptor beta chain was sequenced within a study of shared clonotypes between healthy human individuals. Method: immunoSEQ multiplex PCR; TCRdb's copy keeps in-frame clones and lacks some. The table has over a million clones, about 75% seen once. CDR3 length: 16 amino acids. Germline CDR1 reads LNHDA; CDR2 reads SQIVND (reference sequence). V lost 0 bases to trimming and J lost 4 bases, with 15 bases between them. Source material: memory CD4+ T cells sorted from blood. Subset in this sample: CD45RA-negative fraction. The rearrangement links TRBV19 to TRBJ1-2; D remains ambiguous. The sequence derives from a man aged 18 to 29 in good health. CDR3 sequence: CASSIDPKGRTYGYTF. CDR3 in DNA: TGTGCCAGTAGTATAGACCCTAAAGGACGGACCTATGGCTACACCTTC.